The sequence of this TCR beta chain was determined in a study of T-cell reconstitution after alpha-beta-depleted transplantation in children. Study-level results: Several hundred rapidly expanded clones from non-depleted graft cells reportedly supplied alpha-beta T cells about two months post-transplant. Some patients showed high day-60 TCRbeta diversity, which derived from surviving recipient T cells and thymic progenitors.

This clonotype was observed at least ten times. The target antigen is unknown. V was pared by 2 bases and J by 3 bases, with 11 bases between. The CDR3 has 14 amino acids. Germline V gives CDR1 DFQATT, CDR2 SNEGSKA (reference sequence). Preparation of the TCRbeta library involved a method that used unique molecular identifiers. TCRdb independently ran MiXCR on the PCR reads; one entry per CDR3 protein. The profile shows 600,000 to 700,000 distinct CDR3 sequences, less than 15% of them singletons. This chain joins TRBV20-1 and TRBJ1-5; TRBD1 is a possible D gene (6 bases). The sample consisted of PBMCs, taken before TCRalphabeta/CD19-depleted stem cell transplant. This clonotype was sampled from a girl aged 2-10 years with congenital amegakaryocytic thrombocytopenia, due to receive a stem cell transplant. The CDR3 region has the DNA TGCAGTGCTAGAAAGGGGGAAAACAATCAGCCCCAGCATTTT. Translated, it gives CSARKGENNQPQHF.